This T cell receptor beta chain was captured in a study of response to subunit inactivated influenza vaccine. Germline CDR1 reads LGHDT; CDR2 reads YNNKEL (reference sequence). This CDR3 contains 15 residues. Trimming at V came to 4 bases and at J to 2 bases, leaving 7 bases not matched to a gene. TCRdb reprocessed the RT-PCR reads with MiXCR, giving one entry per CDR3 protein. The sample lists roughly 500,000 distinct CDR3 sequences; less than 25% were seen once. This sample also appeared in a second study, on T cells expressing NK-cell markers. As that report states: UMIs were included in TCR beta cDNA generated by 5'RACE template switching. In six donors, dominant NKG2C+ clonotypes were roughly 1.0-7.0% of CD8+ T cells.

This chain joins TRBV3-1 and TRBJ2-7; 8 bases line up with TRBD1. The sequence was collected from a man in his fifties or sixties who received an inactivated influenza vaccine. This sample comprised CD4+ T cells sorted from PBMCs, obtained about 13 days after vaccination. For the CDR3, the DNA is TGTGCCAGCAGCCTGACGGACAGGGAGACCTACGAGCAGTACTTC. Translating gives CASSLTDRETYEQYF.